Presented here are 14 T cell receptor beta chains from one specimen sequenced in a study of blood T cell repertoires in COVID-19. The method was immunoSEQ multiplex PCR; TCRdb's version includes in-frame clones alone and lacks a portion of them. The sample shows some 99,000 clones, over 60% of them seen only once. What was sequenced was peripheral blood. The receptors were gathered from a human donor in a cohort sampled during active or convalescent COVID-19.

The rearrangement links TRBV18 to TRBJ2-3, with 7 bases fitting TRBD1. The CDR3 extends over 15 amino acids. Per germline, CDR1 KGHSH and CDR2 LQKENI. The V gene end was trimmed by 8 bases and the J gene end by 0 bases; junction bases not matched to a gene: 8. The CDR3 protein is CASALDRWSTDTQYF. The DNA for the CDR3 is TGTGCCAGCGCCTTGGACAGGTGGAGCACAGATACGCAGTATTTT.

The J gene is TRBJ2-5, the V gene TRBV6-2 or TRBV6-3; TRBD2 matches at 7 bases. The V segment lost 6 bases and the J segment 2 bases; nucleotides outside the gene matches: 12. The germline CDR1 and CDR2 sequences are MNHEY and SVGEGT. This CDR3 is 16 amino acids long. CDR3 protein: CASSLTSSGGQETQYF. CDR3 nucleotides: TGTGCCAGCAGCCTCACCTCCTCCGGGGGGCAAGAGACCCAGTACTTC.

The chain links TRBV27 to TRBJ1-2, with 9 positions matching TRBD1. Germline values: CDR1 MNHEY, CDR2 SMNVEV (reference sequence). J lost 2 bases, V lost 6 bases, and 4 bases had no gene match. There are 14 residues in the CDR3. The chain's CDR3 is CASSKQGANYGYTF. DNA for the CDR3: TGTGCCAGCAGCAAACAGGGGGCAAACTATGGCTACACCTTC.

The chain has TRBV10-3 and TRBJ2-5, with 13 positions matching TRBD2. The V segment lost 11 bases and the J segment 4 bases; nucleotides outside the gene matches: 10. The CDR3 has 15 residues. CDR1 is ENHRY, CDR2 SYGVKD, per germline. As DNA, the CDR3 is TGTGCCTCGGGACTAGCGGGATGGTTGACAGAGACCCAGTACTTC. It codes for CASGLAGWLTETQYF.

The CDR3 here is CASKNDRGPGELFF. The CDR3 bases are TGTGCCAGCAAAAACGATAGGGGCCCCGGGGAGCTGTTTTTT. The J gene is TRBJ2-2, the V gene TRBV19; maybe TRBD1 (5 bases). V was clipped by 9 bases and J by 6 bases, with 17 bases between them. The germline V gene has CDR1 LNHDA and CDR2 SQIVND (reference sequence). The CDR3 is made up of 14 amino acids. Full variable domain (rest looked up from reference TRBV19 and TRBJ2-2): DGGITQSPKYLFRKEGQNVTLSCEQNLNHDAMYWYRQDPGQGLRLIYYSQIVNDFQKGDIAEGYSVSREKKESFPLTVTSAQKNPTAFYLCASKNDRGPGELFFGEGSRLTVL.

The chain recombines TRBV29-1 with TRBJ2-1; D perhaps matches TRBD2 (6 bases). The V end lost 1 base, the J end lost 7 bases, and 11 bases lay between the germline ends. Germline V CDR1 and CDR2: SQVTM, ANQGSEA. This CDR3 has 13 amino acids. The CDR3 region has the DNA TGCAGCGTTGAAGGGCGGGGAGTTAATGAGCAGTTCTTC. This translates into CSVEGRGVNEQFF.

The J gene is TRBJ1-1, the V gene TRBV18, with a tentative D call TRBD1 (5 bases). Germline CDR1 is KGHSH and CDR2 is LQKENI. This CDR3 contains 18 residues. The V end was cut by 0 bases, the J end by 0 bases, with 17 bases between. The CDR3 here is CASSPPTSGGLMNTEAFF. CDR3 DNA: TGTGCCAGCTCACCACCGACTTCGGGGGGACTTATGAACACTGAAGCTTTCTTT.

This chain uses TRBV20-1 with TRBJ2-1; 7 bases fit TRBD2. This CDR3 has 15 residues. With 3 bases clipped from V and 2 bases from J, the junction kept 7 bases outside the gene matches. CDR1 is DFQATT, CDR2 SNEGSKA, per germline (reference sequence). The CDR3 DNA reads TGCAGTGCTAGTCCAGCGGGAAATACCTACAATGAGCAGTTCTTC. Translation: CSASPAGNTYNEQFF.

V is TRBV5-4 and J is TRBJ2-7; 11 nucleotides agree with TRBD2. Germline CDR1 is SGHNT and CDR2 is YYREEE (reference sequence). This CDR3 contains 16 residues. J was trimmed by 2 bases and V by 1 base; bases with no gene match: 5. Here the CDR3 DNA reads TGTGCCAGCAGCTTGTACGGGACTAGCGGCACCTACGAGCAGTACTTC. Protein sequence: CASSLYGTSGTYEQYF.

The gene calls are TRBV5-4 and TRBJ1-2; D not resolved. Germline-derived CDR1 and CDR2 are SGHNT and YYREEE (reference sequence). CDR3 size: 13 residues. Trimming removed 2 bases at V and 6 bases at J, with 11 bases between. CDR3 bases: TGTGCCAGCAGCTTTGCGGGCGTGAATGGCTACACCTTC. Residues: CASSFAGVNGYTF.

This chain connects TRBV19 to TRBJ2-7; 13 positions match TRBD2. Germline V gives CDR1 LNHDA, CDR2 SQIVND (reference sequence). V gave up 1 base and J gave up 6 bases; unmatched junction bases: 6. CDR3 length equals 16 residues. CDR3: CASSIVYGTSGTEQYF. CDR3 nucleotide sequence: TGTGCCAGTAGTATAGTTTACGGGACTAGCGGGACCGAGCAGTACTTC.

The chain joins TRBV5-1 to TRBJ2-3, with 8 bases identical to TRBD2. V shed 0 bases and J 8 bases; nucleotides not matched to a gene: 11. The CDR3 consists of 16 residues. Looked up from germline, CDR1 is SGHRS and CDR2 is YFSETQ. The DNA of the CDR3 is TGCGCCAGCAGCTTGGATGGTAGCGGGACCCCAAGTACGCAGTATTTT. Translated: CASSLDGSGTPSTQYF.

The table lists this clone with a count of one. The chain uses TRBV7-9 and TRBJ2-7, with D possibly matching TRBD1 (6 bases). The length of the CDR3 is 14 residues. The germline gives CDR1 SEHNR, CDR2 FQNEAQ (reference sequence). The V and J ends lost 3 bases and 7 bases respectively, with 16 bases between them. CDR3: CASSLAQGFHEQYF. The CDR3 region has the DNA TGTGCCAGCAGCTTGGCACAGGGATTTCATGAGCAGTACTTC. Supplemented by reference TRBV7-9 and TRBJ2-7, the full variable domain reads DTGVSQNPRHKITKRGQNVTFRCDPISEHNRLYWYRQTLGQGPEFLTYFQNEAQLEKSRLLSDRFSAERPKGSFSTLEIQRTEQGDSAMYLCASSLAQGFHEQYFGPGTRLTVT.

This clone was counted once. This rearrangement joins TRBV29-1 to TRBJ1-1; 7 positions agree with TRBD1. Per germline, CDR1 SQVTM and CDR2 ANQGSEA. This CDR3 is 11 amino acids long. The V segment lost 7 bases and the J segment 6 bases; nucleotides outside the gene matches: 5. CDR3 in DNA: TGCAGCGGTAAGGGGGCGGCTGAAGCTTTCTTT. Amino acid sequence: CSGKGAAEAFF.